The next 11 T cell receptor beta chains were all read from a single sample in a study of lymphopenia after photon versus proton radiotherapy. Clones were read by immunoSEQ multiplex PCR, and TCRdb kept only the in-frame ones, dropping some. The sample lists about 45,000 clones, about 85% seen once, with 2% to 2.5% in the top ten. Sequencing used peripheral blood, obtained from a patient treated with photon-based radiotherapy. These receptors were taken from a middle-aged man with gastric cancer.

This chain uses TRBV28 with TRBJ1-1; weak D call: TRBD1 (5 bases). The CDR3 totals 13 residues. CDR1 is MDHEN and CDR2 is SYDVKM in the germline V gene. V lost 2 bases, J lost 10 bases, and 14 bases lay in between. The CDR3 bases are TGTGCCAGCAGTTTAAGGGCAGGGAGATCAGCTTTCTTT. Amino acid sequence: CASSLRAGRSAFF.

The chain uses TRBV30 and TRBJ1-1; D ambiguous. Germline CDR1 and CDR2: GTSNPN and SVGIG (reference sequence). This CDR3 has 13 amino acids. V was clipped by 2 bases and J by 4 bases, with 11 bases between them. The CDR3 sequence is CAWSFGVPTEAFF. In DNA, the CDR3 is TGTGCCTGGAGTTTCGGGGTCCCCACTGAAGCTTTCTTT.

The J gene is TRBJ1-4, the V gene TRBV2; 8 positions agree with TRBD1. Unmatched junction bases numbered 4, after V lost 3 bases and J lost 4 bases. The CDR3 runs 15 residues. Germline CDR1 and CDR2: SNHLY and FYNNEI. CDR3 in DNA: TGTGCCAGCAGTGAGGGGACAGGAGGTAATGAAAAACTGTTTTTT. Its protein is CASSEGTGGNEKLFF. The whole variable domain, remainder taken from reference TRBV2 and TRBJ1-4, is EPEVTQTPSHQVTQMGQEVILRCVPISNHLYFYWYRQILGQKVEFLVSFYNNEISEKSEIFDDQFSVERPDGSNFTLKIRSTKLEDSAMYFCASSEGTGGNEKLFFGSGTQLSVL.

This rearrangement joins TRBV2 to TRBJ1-6; possible D gene TRBD1, 6 bases. This CDR3 region has 15 residues. V lost 7 bases and J 0 bases, leaving 10 bases between the germline ends. Germline-derived CDR1 and CDR2 are SNHLY and FYNNEI. The DNA for the CDR3 is TGTGCCAGCACCCCGGACAGCTCCTATAATTCACCCCTCCACTTT. It is translated as CASTPDSSYNSPLHF.

The chain links TRBV11-2 to TRBJ1-6; D is possibly TRBD1 (5 bases). CDR1 and CDR2 from the germline V gene are SGHAT and FQNNGV. The CDR3 totals 14 residues. Trimming shortened V by 3 bases and J by 9 bases, and 12 bases separated the two germline ends. CDR3 in amino acids: CASSLTVPPSPLHF. The CDR3 DNA reads as TGTGCCAGCAGCTTGACAGTACCCCCTTCACCCCTCCACTTT.

The chain carries TRBV4-2 and TRBJ2-7; 7 nucleotides agree with TRBD2. The CDR3 consists of 15 residues. The germline gives CDR1 LGHNA, CDR2 YNFKEQ. V dropped 0 bases and J dropped 5; count of bases not matched to a gene: 7. CDR3 loop: CASSQEEGGSHEQYF. The DNA for the CDR3 is TGTGCCAGCAGCCAAGAAGAGGGAGGGTCTCACGAGCAGTACTTC.

J is TRBJ1-2 and V is TRBV6-6; 9 nucleotides match TRBD1. After removal of 8 bases from V and 6 bases from J, the junction contained 7 bases not matched to a gene. CDR3 length: 13 residues. The germline CDR1 and CDR2 sequences are MNHNY and SVGAGI (reference sequence). As DNA, the CDR3 is TGTGCCAGCGGCCCGGACAGGGGACATGGCTACACCTTC. It is translated as CASGPDRGHGYTF.

V gene TRBV5-6 combines with J gene TRBJ1-1, with D perhaps matching TRBD1 (5 bases). V gave up 0 bases and J gave up 0 bases, with 6 bases separating them. This CDR3 spans 14 amino acids. Germline CDR1 SGHDT, CDR2 YYEEEE. Here the CDR3 DNA reads TGTGCCAGCAGCTTGGGACAGATGAACACTGAAGCTTTCTTT. This sequence encodes CASSLGQMNTEAFF.

With respect to this clone: Other DNA sequences in this sample translate to the same CDR3. The chain is built from TRBV2 and TRBJ2-3; D is uncertain. CDR3 length: 11 amino acids. V was cut by 5 bases and J by 2 bases, with 2 bases left in between. CDR1 is SNHLY and CDR2 is FYNNEI in the germline V gene. CDR3 in amino acids: CASSLTDTQYF. The CDR3 DNA follows: TGTGCCAGCAGTCTCACAGATACGCAGTATTTT. The full variable domain, its missing parts supplied by reference TRBV2 and TRBJ2-3, is EPEVTQTPSHQVTQMGQEVILRCVPISNHLYFYWYRQILGQKVEFLVSFYNNEISEKSEIFDDQFSVERPDGSNFTLKIRSTKLEDSAMYFCASSLTDTQYFGPGTRLTVL.

The chain combines TRBV19 with TRBJ1-1; perhaps TRBD1 as D (6 bases). The germline gives CDR1 LNHDA, CDR2 SQIVND (reference sequence). Trimming cost V 1 base and J 7 bases, with 16 bases left between them. The CDR3 runs to 15 residues. In nucleotides, the CDR3 is TGTGCCAGTAGTATAGGCACACAGGGATACGGTGAAGCTTTCTTT. Its protein is CASSIGTQGYGEAFF.

The chain combines TRBV7-8 with TRBJ1-1; 7 bases are shared with TRBD1. The CDR3 is 14 residues long. From germline, CDR1 is SGHVS and CDR2 FQNEAQ. With 4 bases clipped from V and 10 bases from J, the junction kept 12 bases outside the gene matches. This chain's CDR3 is CASSSHTGEKGAFF. The CDR3 DNA is TGTGCCAGCAGCTCCCACACAGGGGAAAAGGGAGCTTTCTTT.